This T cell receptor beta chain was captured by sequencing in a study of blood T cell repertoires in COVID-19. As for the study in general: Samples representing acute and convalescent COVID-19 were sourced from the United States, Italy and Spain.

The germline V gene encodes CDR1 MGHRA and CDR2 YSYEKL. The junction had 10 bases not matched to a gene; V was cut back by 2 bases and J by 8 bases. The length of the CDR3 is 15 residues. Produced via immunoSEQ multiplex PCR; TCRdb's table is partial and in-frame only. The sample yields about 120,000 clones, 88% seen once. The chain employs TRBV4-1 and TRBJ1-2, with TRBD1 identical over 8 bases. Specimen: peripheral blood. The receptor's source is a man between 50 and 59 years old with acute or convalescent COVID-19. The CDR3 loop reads CASSQTQQGGNGYTF. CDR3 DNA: TGCGCCAGCAGCCAAACACAACAGGGGGGAAACGGCTACACCTTC.